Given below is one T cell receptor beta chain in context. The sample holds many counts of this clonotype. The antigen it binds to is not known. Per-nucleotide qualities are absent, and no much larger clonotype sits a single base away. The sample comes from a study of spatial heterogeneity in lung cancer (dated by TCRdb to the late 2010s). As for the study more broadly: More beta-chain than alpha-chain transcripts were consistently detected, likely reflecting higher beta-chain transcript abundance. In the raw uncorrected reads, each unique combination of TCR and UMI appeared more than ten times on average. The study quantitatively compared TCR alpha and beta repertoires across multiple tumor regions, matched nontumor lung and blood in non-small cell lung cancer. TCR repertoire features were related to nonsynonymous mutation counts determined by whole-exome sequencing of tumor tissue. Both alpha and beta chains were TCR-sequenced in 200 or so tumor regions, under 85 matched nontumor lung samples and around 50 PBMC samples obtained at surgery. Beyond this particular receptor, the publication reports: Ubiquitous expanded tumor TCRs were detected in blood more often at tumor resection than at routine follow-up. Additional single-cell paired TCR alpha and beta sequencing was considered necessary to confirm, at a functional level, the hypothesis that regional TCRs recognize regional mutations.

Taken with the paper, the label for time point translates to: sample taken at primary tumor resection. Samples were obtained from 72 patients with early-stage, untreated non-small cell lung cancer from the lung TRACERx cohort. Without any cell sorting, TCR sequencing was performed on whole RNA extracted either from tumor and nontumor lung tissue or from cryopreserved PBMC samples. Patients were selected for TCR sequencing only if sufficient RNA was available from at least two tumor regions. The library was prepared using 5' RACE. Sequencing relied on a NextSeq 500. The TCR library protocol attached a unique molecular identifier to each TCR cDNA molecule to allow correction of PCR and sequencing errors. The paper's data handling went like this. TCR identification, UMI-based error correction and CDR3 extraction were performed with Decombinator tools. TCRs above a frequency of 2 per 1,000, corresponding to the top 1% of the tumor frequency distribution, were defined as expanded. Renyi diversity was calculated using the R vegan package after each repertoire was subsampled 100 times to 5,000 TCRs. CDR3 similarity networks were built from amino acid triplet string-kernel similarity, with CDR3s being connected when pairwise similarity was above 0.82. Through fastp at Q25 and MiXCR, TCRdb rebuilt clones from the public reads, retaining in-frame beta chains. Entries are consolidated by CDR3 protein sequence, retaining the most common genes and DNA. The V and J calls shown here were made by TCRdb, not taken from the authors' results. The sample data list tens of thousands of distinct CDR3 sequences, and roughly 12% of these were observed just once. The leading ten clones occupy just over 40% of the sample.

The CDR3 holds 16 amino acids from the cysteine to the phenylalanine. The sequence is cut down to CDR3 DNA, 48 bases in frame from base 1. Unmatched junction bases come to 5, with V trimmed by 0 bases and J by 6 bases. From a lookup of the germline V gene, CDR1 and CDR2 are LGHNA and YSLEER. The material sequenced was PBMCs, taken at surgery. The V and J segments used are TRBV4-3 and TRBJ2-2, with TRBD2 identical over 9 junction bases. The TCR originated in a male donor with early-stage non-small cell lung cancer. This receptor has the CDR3 CASSQDAGGVPGELFF. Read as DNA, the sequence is TGCGCCAGCAGCCAAGATGCGGGAGGGGTCCCCGGGGAGCTGTTTTTT.